The entry that follows covers one T cell receptor (beta chain) sequence. The antigen it recognizes is unknown. Base qualities were left out, and no much larger clone turns up one base away. This entry is derived from a study of control samples from healthy donors and cancer patients (dated by TCRdb to 2018 to 2021). Library preparation was by the immunoSEQ multiplex PCR assay. The table comes from immuneACCESS by way of TCRdb, which keeps in-frame sequences with V and J called. Part of the clones is missing from these tables; in studies checked, under half for an unresolved V gene and the rest for unknown reasons. The sample data list 120,000 or so clones, and approximately 93% of these were observed just once. The biggest ten clones account for 7.8% of the sample. The germline V gene sets CDR1 to MDHEN and CDR2 to SYDVKM. From cysteine to phenylalanine, the CDR3 is 16 amino acids long. CDR3 DNA only is kept here, 48 bases in frame from base 1. Trimming takes 4 bases off V and 1 base off J; junction bases not matched to a gene: 7.

The specimen sequenced was blood. This TCR came from a woman under 30 in good health. The V and J genes are TRBV28 and TRBJ2-3, and 8 junction bases match TRBD2. The DNA sequence follows: TGTGCCAGCAGTTCCCAGCGGGGGACGCGCACAGATACGCAGTATTTT. This translates into CASSSQRGTRTDTQYF.